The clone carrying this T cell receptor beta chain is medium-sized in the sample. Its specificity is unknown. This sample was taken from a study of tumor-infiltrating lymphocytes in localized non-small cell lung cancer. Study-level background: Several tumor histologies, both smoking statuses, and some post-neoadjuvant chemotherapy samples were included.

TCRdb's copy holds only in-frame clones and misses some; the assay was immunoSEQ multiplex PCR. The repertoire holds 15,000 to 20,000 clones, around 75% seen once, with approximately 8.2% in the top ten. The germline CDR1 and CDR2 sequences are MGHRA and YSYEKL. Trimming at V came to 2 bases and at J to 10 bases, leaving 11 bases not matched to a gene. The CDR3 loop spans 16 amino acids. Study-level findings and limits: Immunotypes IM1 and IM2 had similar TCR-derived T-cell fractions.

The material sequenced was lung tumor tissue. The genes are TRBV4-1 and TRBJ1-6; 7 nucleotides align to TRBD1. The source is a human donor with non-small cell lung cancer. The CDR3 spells CASSQTTGSLGSPLHF. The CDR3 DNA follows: TGCGCCAGCAGCCAAACGACAGGGTCATTGGGGTCACCCCTCCACTTT.